This T cell receptor beta chain was found in a study of blood T cell repertoires in COVID-19. The germline V and J ends were trimmed by 4 bases and 2 bases, with 5 bases remaining between them. Looked up from germline, CDR1 is SGDLS and CDR2 is YYNGEE. The CDR3 sequence is 12 residues long. The protocol was immunoSEQ multiplex PCR, while the TCRdb copy is restricted to in-frame clones and leaves out a portion. The table includes roughly 410,000 clones, 80% to 90% detected once. Sequenced: peripheral blood. This clonotype was sampled from a man aged 35 to 55 with acute or convalescent COVID-19. J is TRBJ2-3 and V is TRBV9; D is unclear. This CDR3 is CASSSNTDTQYF. CDR3 bases: TGTGCCAGCAGCTCCAACACAGATACGCAGTATTTT.